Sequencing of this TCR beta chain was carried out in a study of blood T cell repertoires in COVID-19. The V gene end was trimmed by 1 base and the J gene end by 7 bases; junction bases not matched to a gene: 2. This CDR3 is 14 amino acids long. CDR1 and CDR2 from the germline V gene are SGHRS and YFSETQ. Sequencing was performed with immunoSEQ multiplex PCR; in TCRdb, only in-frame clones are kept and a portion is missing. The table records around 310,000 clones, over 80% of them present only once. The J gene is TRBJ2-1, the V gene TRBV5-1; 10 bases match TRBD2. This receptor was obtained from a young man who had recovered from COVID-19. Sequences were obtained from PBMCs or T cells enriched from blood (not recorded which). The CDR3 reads CASSLSGGANEQFF. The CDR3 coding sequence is TGCGCCAGCAGCTTGAGCGGGGGGGCGAATGAGCAGTTCTTC.